This section outlines one T cell receptor (beta chain) sequence together with its context. Its antigen is currently unknown. Germline lookup yields CDR1 SGHNT and CDR2 YENEEA. The length of the CDR3 is 17 residues. The trim removed 5 bases at V and 6 bases at J, leaving 9 bases unmatched. These data are taken from a study of T cell responses to AZD1222 COVID-19 vaccine. Study-level background: Second-dose intervals of approximately 4 or approximately 12 weeks were pooled.

Repertoires were generated with immunoSEQ multiplex PCR, while TCRdb's copy carries only in-frame clones and drops some. The top ten hold about 18% of the sample, which has 100,000 or so clones, 84% seen once. Study-wide results and limits: Reports say nearly half of spike-specific TCRs go after unmutated variant regions. Baseline serostatus was positive in only a handful of AZD1222 recipients.

The receptor was derived from an adult in good health. The chain joins TRBV11-3 to TRBJ2-1, with 14 nucleotides matching TRBD2. The input for sequencing was peripheral blood, taken on day 0 of AZD1222 vaccination. Written as DNA, the CDR3 is TGTGCCAGCAGCAAGACTAGCGGGGGGGCCAGTAGCAATGAGCAGTTCTTC. It codes for CASSKTSGGASSNEQFF.